The T cell receptor (beta chain) described here comes from a study of shared clonotypes between healthy human individuals. Study-level information: Every donor yielded three CD4 naive, three CD4 memory, two CD8 naive and one CD8 memory plate.

A note on this clone: The antigen is not known.

General observations from the study: Clonotype sharing levels among donors were expected to vary with sequencing depth.

TCRdb's copy holds only in-frame clones and misses some; the assay was immunoSEQ multiplex PCR. The sample contains more than 550,000 clones, 92% of which appear only once. Selected positively for CCR7 and CD45RO-negative, naive CD8 cells excluded terminally differentiated effector memory CD45RA+ cells. Donors included only healthy HIV-negative adults lacking recent acute infections or vaccinations. All the donors were Caucasian adults who lived in Nashville, Tennessee. The source is a man aged 25-40 years in good health. The specimen sequenced was naive CD8+ T cells sorted from blood.

CDR3 sequence (DNA): TGTGCCAGCAGCCAAGTGGCTGTTGGGGCCTTGGAGCTGTTTTTT. It yields the protein CASSQVAVGALELFF. This chain connects TRBV4-2 to TRBJ2-2; D perhaps matches TRBD1 (5 bases). From germline, CDR1 is LGHNA and CDR2 YNFKEQ. Trimming took 1 base from V and 10 from J, leaving 16 bases between them. The CDR3 length is 15 residues.